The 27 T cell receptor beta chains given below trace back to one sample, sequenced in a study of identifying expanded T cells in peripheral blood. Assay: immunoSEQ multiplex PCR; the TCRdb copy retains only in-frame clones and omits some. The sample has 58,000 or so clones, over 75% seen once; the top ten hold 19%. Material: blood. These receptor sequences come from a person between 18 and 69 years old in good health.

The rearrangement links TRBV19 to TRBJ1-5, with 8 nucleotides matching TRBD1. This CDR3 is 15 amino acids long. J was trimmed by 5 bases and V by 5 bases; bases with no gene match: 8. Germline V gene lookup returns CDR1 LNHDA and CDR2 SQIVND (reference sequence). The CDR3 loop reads CASSPPDRAHQPQHF. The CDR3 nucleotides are TGTGCCAGTAGTCCCCCGGACAGGGCCCATCAGCCCCAGCATTTT.

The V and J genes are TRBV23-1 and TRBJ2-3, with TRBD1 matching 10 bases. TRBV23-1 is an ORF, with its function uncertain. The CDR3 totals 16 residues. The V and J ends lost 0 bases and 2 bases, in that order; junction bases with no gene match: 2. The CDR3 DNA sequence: TGCGCCAGCAGTCAATCCGGGACAGGGGACACAGATACGCAGTATTTT. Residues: CASSQSGTGDTDTQYF.

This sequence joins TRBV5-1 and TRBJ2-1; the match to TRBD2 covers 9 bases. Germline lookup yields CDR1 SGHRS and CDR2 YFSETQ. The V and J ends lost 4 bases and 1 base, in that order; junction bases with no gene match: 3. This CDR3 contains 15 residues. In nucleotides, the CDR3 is TGCGCCAGCAGCCTAGCGGGGTTTTCCTACAATGAGCAGTTCTTC. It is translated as CASSLAGFSYNEQFF.

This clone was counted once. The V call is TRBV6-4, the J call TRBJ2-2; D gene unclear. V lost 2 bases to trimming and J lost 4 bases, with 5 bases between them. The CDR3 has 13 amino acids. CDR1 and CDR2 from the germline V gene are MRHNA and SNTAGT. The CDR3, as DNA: TGTGCCAGCAGTGACCTTCCCACCGGGGAGCTGTTTTTT. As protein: CASSDLPTGELFF.

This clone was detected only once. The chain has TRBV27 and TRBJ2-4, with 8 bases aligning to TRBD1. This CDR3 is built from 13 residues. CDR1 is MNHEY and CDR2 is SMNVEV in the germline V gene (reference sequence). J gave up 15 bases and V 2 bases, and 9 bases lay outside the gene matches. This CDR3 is CASSLRGQGEVYF. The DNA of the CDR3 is TGTGCCAGCAGTTTACGTGGACAGGGAGAGGTGTACTTC.

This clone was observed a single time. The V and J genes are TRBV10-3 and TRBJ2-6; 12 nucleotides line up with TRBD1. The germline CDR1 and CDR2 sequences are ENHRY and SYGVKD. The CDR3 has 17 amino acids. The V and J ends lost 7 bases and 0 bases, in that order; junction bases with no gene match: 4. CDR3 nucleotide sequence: TGTGCCATCACTGGGACAGGGGGCCACTCTGGGGCCAACGTCCTGACTTTC. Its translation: CAITGTGGHSGANVLTF.

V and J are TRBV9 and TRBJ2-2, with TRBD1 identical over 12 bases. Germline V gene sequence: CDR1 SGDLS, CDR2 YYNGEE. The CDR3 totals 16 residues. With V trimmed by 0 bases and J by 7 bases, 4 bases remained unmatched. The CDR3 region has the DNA TGTGCCAGCAGCGTAGAGGGACAGGGGGCGAACGGGGAGCTGTTTTTT. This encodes CASSVEGQGANGELFF.

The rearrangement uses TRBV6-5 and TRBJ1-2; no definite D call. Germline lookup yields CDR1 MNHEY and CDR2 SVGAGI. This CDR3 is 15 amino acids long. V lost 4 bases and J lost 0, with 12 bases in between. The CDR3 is CASSSPVRANYGYTF. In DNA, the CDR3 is TGTGCCAGCAGTTCCCCGGTTAGAGCTAACTATGGCTACACCTTC.

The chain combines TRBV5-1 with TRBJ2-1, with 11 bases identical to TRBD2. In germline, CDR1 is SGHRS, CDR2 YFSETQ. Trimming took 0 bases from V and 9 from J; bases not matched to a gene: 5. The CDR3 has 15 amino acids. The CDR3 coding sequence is TGCGCCAGCAGCTTGGGGCCTAGCGGGAGGTTTGAGCAGTTCTTC. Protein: CASSLGPSGRFEQFF.

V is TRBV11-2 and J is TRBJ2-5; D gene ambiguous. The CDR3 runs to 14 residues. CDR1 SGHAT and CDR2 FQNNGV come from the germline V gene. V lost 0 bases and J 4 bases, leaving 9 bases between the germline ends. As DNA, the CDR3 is TGTGCCAGCAGCTTAGAAGTAGCTACAGAGACCCAGTACTTC. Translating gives CASSLEVATETQYF.

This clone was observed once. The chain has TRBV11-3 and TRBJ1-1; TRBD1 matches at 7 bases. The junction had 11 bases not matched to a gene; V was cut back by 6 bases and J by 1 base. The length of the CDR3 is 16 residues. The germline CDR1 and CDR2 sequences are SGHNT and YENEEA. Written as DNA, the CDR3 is TGTGCCAGCAGTCCACCTGCCGCAGGGGGGAACACTGAAGCTTTCTTT. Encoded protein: CASSPPAAGGNTEAFF. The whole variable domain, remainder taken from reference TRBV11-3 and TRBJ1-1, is EAGVVQSPRYKIIEKKQPVAFWCNPISGHNTLYWYLQNLGQGPELLIRYENEEAVDDSQLPKDRFSAERLKGVDSTLKIQPAELGDSAVYLCASSPPAAGGNTEAFFGQGTRLTVV.

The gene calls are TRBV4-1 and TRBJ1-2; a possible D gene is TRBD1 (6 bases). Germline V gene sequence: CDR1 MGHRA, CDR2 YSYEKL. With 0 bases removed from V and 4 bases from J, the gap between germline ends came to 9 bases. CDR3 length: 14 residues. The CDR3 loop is CASSQDGGPYGYTF. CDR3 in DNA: TGCGCCAGCAGCCAAGATGGGGGCCCCTATGGCTACACCTTC.

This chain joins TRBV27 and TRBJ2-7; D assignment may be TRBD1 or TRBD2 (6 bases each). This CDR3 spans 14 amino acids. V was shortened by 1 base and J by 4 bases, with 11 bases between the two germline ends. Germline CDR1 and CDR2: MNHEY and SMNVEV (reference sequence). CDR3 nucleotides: TGTGCCAGCAGTTTATTCGGGGGCGGGTACGAGCAGTACTTC. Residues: CASSLFGGGYEQYF.

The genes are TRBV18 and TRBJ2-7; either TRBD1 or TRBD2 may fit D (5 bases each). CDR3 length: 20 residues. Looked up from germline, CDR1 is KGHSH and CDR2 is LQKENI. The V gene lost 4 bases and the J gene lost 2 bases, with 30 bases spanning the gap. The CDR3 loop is CASSLREWDPICGTTYEQYV. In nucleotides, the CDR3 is TGTGCCAGCTCACTTCGTGAATGGGACCCTATTTGCGGTACAACCTACGAGCAGTACGTC.

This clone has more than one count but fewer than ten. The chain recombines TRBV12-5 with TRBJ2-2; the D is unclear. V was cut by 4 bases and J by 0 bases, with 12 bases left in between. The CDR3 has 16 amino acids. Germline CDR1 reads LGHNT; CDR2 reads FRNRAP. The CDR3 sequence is CASGSAPLANTGELFF. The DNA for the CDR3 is TGTGCTAGTGGTTCCGCCCCCCTCGCGAACACCGGGGAGCTGTTTTTT.

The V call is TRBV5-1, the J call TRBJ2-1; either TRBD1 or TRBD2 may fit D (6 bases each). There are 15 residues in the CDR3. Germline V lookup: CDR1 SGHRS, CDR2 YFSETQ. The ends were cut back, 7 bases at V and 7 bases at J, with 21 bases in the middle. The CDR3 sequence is CASYSFPGARNEQFF. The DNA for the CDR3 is TGCGCCAGCTATTCTTTCCCGGGGGCAAGGAATGAGCAGTTCTTC.

This CDR3 reads CASSLDSTDTQYF. For the CDR3, the DNA is TGTGCCAGCAGCTTAGATAGTACAGATACGCAGTATTTT. This chain joins TRBV7-9 and TRBJ2-3, with unresolved D. Trimming took 1 base from V and 3 from J, leaving 5 bases between them. In germline, CDR1 is SEHNR, CDR2 FQNEAQ (reference sequence). This CDR3 is 13 amino acids long. Complete variable domain (other parts from reference TRBV7-9 and TRBJ2-3): DTGVSQNPRHKITKRGQNVTFRCDPISEHNRLYWYRQTLGQGPEFLTYFQNEAQLEKSRLLSDRFSAERPKGSFSTLEIQRTEQGDSAMYLCASSLDSTDTQYFGPGTRLTVL.

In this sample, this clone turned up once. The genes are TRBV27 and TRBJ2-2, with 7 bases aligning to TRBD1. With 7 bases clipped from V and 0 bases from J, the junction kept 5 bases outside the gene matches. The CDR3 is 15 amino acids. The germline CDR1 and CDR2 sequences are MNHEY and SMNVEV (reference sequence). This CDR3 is CASTPDRTNTGELFF. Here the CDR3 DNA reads TGTGCCAGCACCCCGGACAGGACGAACACCGGGGAGCTGTTTTTT.

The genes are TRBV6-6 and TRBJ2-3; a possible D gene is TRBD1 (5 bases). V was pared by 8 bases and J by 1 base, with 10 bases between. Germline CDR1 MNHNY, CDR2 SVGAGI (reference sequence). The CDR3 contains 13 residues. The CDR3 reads CASGATRTDTQYF. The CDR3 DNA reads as TGTGCCAGCGGGGCCACACGCACAGATACGCAGTATTTT.

In DNA, the CDR3 is TGCGCCAGCAGCTTGGACGGCAGACCGCAAGAGACCCAGTACTTC. This encodes CASSLDGRPQETQYF. The chain combines TRBV5-1 with TRBJ2-5; D gene uncertain. CDR1 SGHRS and CDR2 YFSETQ come from the germline V gene. V was clipped by 0 bases and J by 2 bases, with 11 bases between them. There are 15 residues in the CDR3.

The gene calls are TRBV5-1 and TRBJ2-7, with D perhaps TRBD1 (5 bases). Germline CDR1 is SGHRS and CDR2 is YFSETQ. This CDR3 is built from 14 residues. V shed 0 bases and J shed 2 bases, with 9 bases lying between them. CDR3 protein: CASSLVPGTYEQYF. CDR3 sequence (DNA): TGCGCCAGCAGCTTGGTACCAGGGACCTACGAGCAGTACTTC.

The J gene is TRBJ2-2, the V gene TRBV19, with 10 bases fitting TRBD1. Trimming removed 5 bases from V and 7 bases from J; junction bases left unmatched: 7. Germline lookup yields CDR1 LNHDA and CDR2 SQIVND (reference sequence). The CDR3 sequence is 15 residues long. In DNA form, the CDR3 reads TGTGCCAGTAGTCCGGGACAGGGGAGAGGCGGGGAGCTGTTTTTT. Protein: CASSPGQGRGGELFF.

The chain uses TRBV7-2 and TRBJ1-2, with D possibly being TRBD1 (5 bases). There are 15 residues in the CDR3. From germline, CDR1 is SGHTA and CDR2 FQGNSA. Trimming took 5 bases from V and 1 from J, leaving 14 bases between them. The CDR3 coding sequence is TGTGCCAGCAGCCTCACTCCGGGGGGTAACTATGGCTACACCTTC. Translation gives CASSLTPGGNYGYTF.

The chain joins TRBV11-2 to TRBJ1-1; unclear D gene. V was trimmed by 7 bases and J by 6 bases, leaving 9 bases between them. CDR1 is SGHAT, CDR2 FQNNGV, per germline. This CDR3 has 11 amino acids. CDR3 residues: CASTEGAEAFF. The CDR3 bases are TGTGCCAGCACCGAAGGAGCTGAAGCTTTCTTT.

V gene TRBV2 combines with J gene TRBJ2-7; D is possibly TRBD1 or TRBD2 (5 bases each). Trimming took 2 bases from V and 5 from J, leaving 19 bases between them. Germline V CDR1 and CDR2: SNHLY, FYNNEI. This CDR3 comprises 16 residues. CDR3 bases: TGTGCCAGCAGTGAATACCCAGGGATATACGGGGACGAGCAGTACTTC. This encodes CASSEYPGIYGDEQYF.

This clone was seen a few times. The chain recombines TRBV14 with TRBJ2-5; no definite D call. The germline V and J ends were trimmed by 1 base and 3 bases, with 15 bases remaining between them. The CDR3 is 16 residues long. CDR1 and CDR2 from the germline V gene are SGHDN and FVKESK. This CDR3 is CASSQGYEFFEETQYF. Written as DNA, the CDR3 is TGTGCCAGCAGCCAAGGGTATGAATTTTTCGAAGAGACCCAGTACTTC.

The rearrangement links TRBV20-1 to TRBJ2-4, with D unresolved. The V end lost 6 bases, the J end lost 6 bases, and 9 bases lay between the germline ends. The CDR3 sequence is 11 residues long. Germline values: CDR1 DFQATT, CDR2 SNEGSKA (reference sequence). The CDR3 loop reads CSAPTRNIQYF. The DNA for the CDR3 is TGCAGTGCCCCCACCCGAAACATTCAGTACTTC.